One sample yielded the 13 T cell receptor beta chains listed below, sequenced in a study of CD8 T cells in Susac syndrome. Random hexamers were used to reverse transcribe the RNA input (roughly 0.5 to 1 ug). Each CDR3 protein gets one entry after TCRdb re-called the immunoSEQ multiplex PCR reads with MiXCR. This table has roughly 120,000 distinct CDR3 sequences, 94% appearing once. The sequenced sample was CD4+ T cells from PBMCs. The source is a human donor in good health.

This clonotype was detected only once. The chain has TRBV7-8 and TRBJ2-7; tentatively, D is TRBD2 (7 bases). CDR1 is SGHVS and CDR2 is FQNEAQ in the germline V gene. Trimming pared 0 bases from V and 6 bases from J, leaving 15 bases between. CDR3 length equals 15 residues. The CDR3 DNA reads as TGTGCCAGCAGCTTAGCGGGGGCGGGAGCCCTCGAGCAGTACTTC. Protein product: CASSLAGAGALEQYF.

A single count supports this clonotype. The chain combines TRBV3-1 with TRBJ2-5, with a weak D call TRBD1 (6 bases). CDR3 length: 15 amino acids. Per germline, CDR1 LGHDT and CDR2 YNNKEL (reference sequence). V shed 3 bases and J shed 5 bases, with 16 bases lying between them. This CDR3 is CASSQWTEVGETQYF. CDR3 DNA: TGTGCCAGCAGCCAGTGGACAGAAGTGGGGGAGACCCAGTACTTC.

The genes are TRBV12-3 or TRBV12-4 and TRBJ2-5, with a weak D call TRBD1 (6 bases). V was trimmed by 5 bases and J by 1 base, leaving 14 bases between them. This CDR3 is 15 amino acids long. CDR3 coding DNA: TGTGCCAGCAGTCCCCCGGACAGACCCCAAGAGACCCAGTACTTC. Protein product: CASSPPDRPQETQYF.

The chain couples TRBV5-1 to TRBJ1-2; possibly TRBD1 for D (6 bases). The CDR3 totals 12 residues. The V and J ends lost 4 bases and 6 bases respectively, with 10 bases between them. Per the germline V gene, CDR1 is SGHRS and CDR2 is YFSETQ. The CDR3 DNA reads as TGCGCCAGCAGCGAGAGGGGGGATGGCTACACCTTC. It is translated as CASSERGDGYTF.

V usage is TRBV7-2 and J usage is TRBJ2-3; D is unclear. From germline, CDR1 is SGHTA and CDR2 FQGNSA. This CDR3 comprises 13 residues. V lost 5 bases to trimming and J lost 2 bases, with 8 bases between them. The CDR3 reads CASSPGFTDTQYF. The CDR3, as DNA: TGTGCCAGCAGCCCCGGATTCACAGATACGCAGTATTTT.

This chain connects TRBV7-2 to TRBJ2-7; D ambiguous. From germline, CDR1 is SGHTA and CDR2 FQGNSA. Trimming left V 1 base short and J 3 bases short, with 4 bases between. The CDR3 is 12 residues long. The CDR3 sequence: CASSLVLYEQYF. CDR3 sequence (DNA): TGTGCCAGCAGCTTAGTTCTCTACGAGCAGTACTTC.

The chain couples TRBV2 to TRBJ2-7; D gene unclear. This CDR3 has 13 residues. Trimming left V 3 bases short and J 1 base short, with 7 bases between. The germline CDR1 and CDR2 sequences are SNHLY and FYNNEI. CDR3: CASSDLNSYEQYF. In nucleotides, the CDR3 is TGTGCCAGCAGTGATCTCAATTCCTACGAGCAGTACTTC.

The chain couples TRBV5-1 to TRBJ1-1; TRBD1 is a possible D gene (5 bases). The CDR3 has 15 residues. V lost 0 bases and J 1 base, leaving 10 bases between the germline ends. Germline V gives CDR1 SGHRS, CDR2 YFSETQ. The CDR3: CASSLADRPNTEAFF. The CDR3 region has the DNA TGCGCCAGCAGCTTGGCTGACAGACCGAACACTGAAGCTTTCTTT.

The CDR3 coding sequence is TGCGCCAGCAGCCAAGAACGGCAGGGGGCCTACAATGAGCAGTTCTTC. It specifies CASSQERQGAYNEQFF. V gene TRBV4-1 combines with J gene TRBJ2-1; 7 bases align to TRBD1. The J segment lost 2 bases and the V segment lost 0 bases, leaving 4 bases of the junction unmatched. CDR3 length: 16 residues. Germline V gives CDR1 MGHRA, CDR2 YSYEKL.

The chain recombines TRBV25-1 with TRBJ1-2; D may be TRBD1 (6 bases). Trimming took off 6 bases at V and 6 bases at J, with 14 bases between the two ends. The CDR3 contains 13 residues. From germline, CDR1 is MGHDK and CDR2 SYGVNS. Here the CDR3 reads CASRPQGLDGYTF. In nucleotides, the CDR3 is TGTGCCAGCAGGCCCCAGGGGTTGGATGGCTACACCTTC.

The chain has TRBV6-2 or TRBV6-3 and TRBJ2-7; 7 bases align to TRBD1. CDR3 size: 16 residues. Germline V gives CDR1 MNHEY, CDR2 SVGEGT. V lost 6 bases, J lost 0 bases, and 11 bases stayed unmatched. The CDR3 loop is CASRDRTGPSSYEQYF. DNA of the CDR3: TGTGCCAGCAGAGACCGGACAGGTCCCAGCTCCTACGAGCAGTACTTC.

V gene TRBV5-1 combines with J gene TRBJ2-5, with D perhaps TRBD2 (5 bases). Trimming removed 1 base at V and 1 base at J, with 11 bases between. The CDR3 runs 15 residues. From germline, CDR1 is SGHRS and CDR2 YFSETQ. CDR3 loop: CASSLSGGSQETQYF. The CDR3 DNA is TGCGCCAGCAGCTTGTCAGGCGGGTCCCAAGAGACCCAGTACTTC.

The chain recombines TRBV9 with TRBJ2-3, with 12 bases aligning to TRBD2. CDR3 length: 16 residues. Germline lookup yields CDR1 SGDLS and CDR2 YYNGEE. The J segment lost 4 bases and the V segment lost 0 bases, leaving 3 bases of the junction unmatched. The CDR3 nucleotides are TGTGCCAGCAGCGTAGCTCTAGCGGGAGGGGCAGATACGCAGTATTTT. This codes for CASSVALAGGADTQYF.